Listed below are T cell receptor beta chains from one sample, sequenced in a study of blood T cell repertoires in COVID-19. Assay: immunoSEQ multiplex PCR; the TCRdb copy retains only in-frame clones and omits some. The sample has nearly 250,000 clones; 70% to 85% are singletons. Sample: peripheral blood. All receptors derive from an elderly woman with acute or convalescent COVID-19. The CDR3 runs from the conserved cysteine through the conserved F or W. D genes are given only for firm matches. Some rows mark clone size as missing; the rest say once, few, many or name a class of expanded clone.

>TRBJ1-2|NA|TRBV18|TRBD1
CASSPSGQGRGYTF
TGTGCCAGCTCACCAAGCGGACAGGGACGTGGCTACACCTTC
>TRBJ1-1|NA|TRBV19|NA
CASIPKDRGGNTEAFF
TGTGCCAGTATCCCCAAGGATAGAGGGGGGAACACTGAAGCTTTCTTT
>TRBJ2-2|NA|TRBV7-3|TRBD1
CASSTLTGANTGELFF
TGTGCCAGCAGCACTTTGACAGGGGCGAACACCGGGGAGCTGTTTTTT
>TRBJ1-4|few|TRBV5-1|NA
CASRAGGHEKLFF
TGCGCCAGCAGAGCGGGAGGACACGAAAAACTGTTTTTT
>TRBJ1-1|NA|TRBV6-6|NA
CASSYMQGSTEAFF
TGTGCCAGCAGTTACATGCAGGGGAGCACTGAAGCTTTCTTT
>TRBJ1-5|NA|TRBV30|NA
CAWSGAGSGQPQHF
TGTGCCTGGAGTGGTGCCGGGTCCGGTCAGCCCCAGCATTTT
>TRBJ1-4|NA|TRBV5-1|TRBD1
CASSGSQGALEKLFF
TGCGCCAGCAGCGGAAGTCAGGGGGCGCTTGAAAAACTGTTTTTT
>TRBJ2-5|NA|TRBV7-9|TRBD2
CASSRGGKYQETQYF
TGTGCCAGCAGTCGCGGGGGGAAGTACCAAGAGACCCAGTACTTC
>TRBJ1-1|NA|TRBV11-2|TRBD1
CASSWTGTYSNTEAFF
TGTGCCAGCAGCTGGACAGGGACTTACTCCAACACTGAAGCTTTCTTT
>TRBJ1-3|few|TRBV18|NA
CASSPGVLRDTIYF
TGTGCCAGCTCACCAGGGGTCCTGCGGGACACCATATATTTT
>TRBJ2-5|NA|TRBV7-2|TRBD1
CASSFPTGGGETQYF
TGTGCCAGCAGCTTTCCGACAGGGGGCGGGGAGACCCAGTACTTC
>TRBJ1-2|once|TRBV27|TRBD1
CASSPKTGDGYTF
TGTGCCAGCAGTCCCAAGACAGGGGACGGCTACACCTTC
>TRBJ2-2|NA|TRBV4-1|NA
CASSRTANLNTGELFF
TGCGCCAGCAGCCGAACAGCCAATCTTAACACCGGGGAGCTGTTTTTT
>TRBJ2-7|NA|TRBV4-1|TRBD2
CASSPHETSGRYEQYF
TGCGCCAGCAGCCCCCACGAGACTAGCGGGAGGTACGAGCAGTACTTC
>TRBJ2-1|few|TRBV9|TRBD2
CPSSVGGWSGYYNEQFF
TGCCCCAGCAGCGTGGGGGGGTGGAGCGGCTATTACAATGAGCAGTTCTTC
>TRBJ2-7|NA|TRBV6-5|NA
CASSYSRQTYEQYF
TGTGCCAGCAGTTACTCGAGACAGACCTACGAGCAGTACTTC
>TRBJ1-1|NA|TRBV5-1|NA
CASRNRYAEAFF
TGCGCCAGTAGGAACAGGTACGCTGAAGCTTTCTTT
>TRBJ2-1|NA|TRBV3-1/TRBV3-2|NA
CASSPQVNEQFF
TGTGCCAGCAGCCCACAGGTCAATGAGCAGTTCTTC
>TRBJ1-4|NA|TRBV28|TRBD1
CASHGQGADEKLFF
TGTGCCAGTCACGGACAGGGGGCAGATGAAAAACTGTTTTTT
>TRBJ2-6|NA|TRBV27|TRBD2
CASSPASGRNSLGANVLTF
TGTGCCAGCAGTCCGGCTAGCGGTAGAAACTCCCTAGGGGCCAACGTCCTGACTTTC
>TRBJ1-2|NA|TRBV18|TRBD1
CASSPDRESGYTF
TGTGCCAGCTCACCGGACAGGGAGTCTGGCTACACCTTC
>TRBJ2-1|NA|TRBV19|NA
CATGLKGSYNEQFF
TGTGCCACCGGACTTAAAGGGTCTTACAATGAGCAGTTCTTC
>TRBJ2-2|NA|TRBV5-1|NA
CASSLAGAHTGELFF
TGCGCCAGCAGCTTGGCAGGGGCCCACACCGGGGAGCTGTTTTTT
>TRBJ2-5|NA|TRBV5-6|TRBD2
CASSVPGTSGQETQYF
TGTGCCAGCAGCGTTCCCGGGACTAGCGGCCAAGAGACCCAGTACTTC
>TRBJ1-1|NA|TRBV6-6|TRBD1
CASSRKVGQGNTEAFF
TGTGCCAGCAGTCGAAAGGTTGGACAGGGGAACACTGAAGCTTTCTTT
>TRBJ1-6|NA|TRBV19|NA
CASSTGQINNSPLHF
TGTGCCAGTAGTACCGGACAGATTAATAATTCACCCCTCCACTTT
>TRBJ2-3|NA|TRBV29-1|TRBD1
CSGRDRGADTQYF
TGCAGCGGCCGGGACAGGGGCGCAGATACGCAGTATTTT
>TRBJ1-1|NA|TRBV6-6|NA
CASSYGRSNTEAFF
TGTGCCAGCAGTTACGGTCGCAGTAACACTGAAGCTTTCTTT
>TRBJ2-3|NA|TRBV5-6|NA
CASSFDRPDTQYF
TGTGCCAGCAGCTTCGACAGGCCAGATACGCAGTATTTT
>TRBJ1-1|few|TRBV11-3|NA
CASSSAGNGNTEAFF
TGTGCCAGCAGCTCGGCGGGAAATGGGAACACTGAAGCTTTCTTT
>TRBJ2-3|NA|TRBV18|NA
CASSQDLGTDTQYF
TGTGCCAGCTCACAAGACCTAGGCACAGATACGCAGTATTTT
>TRBJ1-1|NA|TRBV9|TRBD1
CASSVEAGGAVTEAFF
TGTGCCAGCAGCGTAGAGGCAGGGGGCGCGGTGACTGAAGCTTTCTTT
>TRBJ2-7|NA|TRBV5-1|TRBD1
CASSQGTGRYEQYF
TGCGCCAGCAGCCAGGGGACAGGGAGGTACGAGCAGTACTTC
>TRBJ2-3|NA|TRBV7-3|TRBD2
CASSRGGLPDTQYF
TGTGCCAGCAGCCGCGGGGGACTCCCAGATACGCAGTATTTT
>TRBJ1-2|NA|TRBV10-3|TRBD1
CAISESRTGTNYGYTF
TGTGCCATCAGTGAGTCAAGGACAGGGACTAACTATGGCTACACCTTC
>TRBJ1-6|few|TRBV7-2|NA
CASSYSNSPLHF
TGTGCCAGCAGCTACAGTAATTCACCCCTCCACTTT
>TRBJ2-5|NA|TRBV9|NA
CASSVAGQETQYF
TGTGCCAGCAGCGTAGCGGGGCAAGAGACCCAGTACTTC
>TRBJ1-6|NA|TRBV11-2|NA
CASSTNYRSYNSPLHF
TGTGCCAGCAGCACAAATTACCGCTCCTATAATTCACCCCTCCACTTT
>TRBJ2-7|NA|TRBV18|TRBD2
CASSPQGTSGRGSNEQYF
TGTGCCAGCTCACCACAAGGGACTAGCGGGAGGGGGTCCAACGAGCAGTACTTC